Sequencing of this TCR beta chain was carried out in a study of blood T cell repertoires in COVID-19. Study background: The origin of the acute and convalescent COVID-19 samples was the United States, Italy and Spain. T cells, B-cell-depleted T cells, or PBMCs provided the cDNA or gDNA that served as material.

Under the authors' procedure: Estimated nucleated cell counts came from reference gene primer amplification. Only in-frame clones appear in the TCRdb table, and some are missing; sequencing was by immunoSEQ multiplex PCR. Clone size and the V and J calls come from that table; the DNA yielded D and trimming. The table records approximately 200,000 clones, about four fifths of them present only once. Seattle patient enrollment occurred during active infection, with longitudinal follow-up thereafter. CDR1 and CDR2 (germline): KGHSH, LQKENI. CDR3 length equals 11 residues. V lost 6 bases to trimming and J lost 2 bases, with 5 bases between them.

The chain combines TRBV18 with TRBJ2-7; D gene uncertain. Sequences were obtained from peripheral blood. This receptor was obtained from a woman in her thirties or forties with COVID-19, enrolled during active disease. The CDR3 DNA sequence: TGTGCCAGCTCCCAAACCTACGAGCAGTACTTC. This encodes CASSQTYEQYF.